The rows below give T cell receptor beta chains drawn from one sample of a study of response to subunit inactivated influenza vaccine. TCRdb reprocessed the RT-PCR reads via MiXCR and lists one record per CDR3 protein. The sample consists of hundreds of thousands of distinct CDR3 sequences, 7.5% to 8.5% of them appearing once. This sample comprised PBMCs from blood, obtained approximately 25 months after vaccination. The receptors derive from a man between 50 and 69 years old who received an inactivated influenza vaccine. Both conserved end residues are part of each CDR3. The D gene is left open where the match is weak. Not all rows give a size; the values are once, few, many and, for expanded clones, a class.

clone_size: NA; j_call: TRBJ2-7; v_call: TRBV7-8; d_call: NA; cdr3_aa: CASSQEGGFRGEQYF; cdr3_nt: TGTGCCAGCAGCCAAGAAGGGGGATTCCGAGGGGAGCAGTACTTC
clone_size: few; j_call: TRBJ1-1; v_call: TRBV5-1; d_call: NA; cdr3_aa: CASSLAPGATEAFF; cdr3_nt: TGCGCCAGCAGCTTGGCCCCGGGGGCAACTGAAGCTTTCTTT
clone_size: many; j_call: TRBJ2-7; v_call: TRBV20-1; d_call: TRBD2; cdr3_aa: CSADNLAGQNEQYF; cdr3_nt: TGCAGTGCTGACAATCTAGCGGGGCAAAACGAGCAGTACTTC
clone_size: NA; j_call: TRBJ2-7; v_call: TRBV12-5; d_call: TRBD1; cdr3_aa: CASGLYPRTGGSTSHEQYF; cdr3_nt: TGTGCTAGTGGTTTGTACCCCAGGACAGGGGGCAGTACGTCCCACGAGCAGTACTTC
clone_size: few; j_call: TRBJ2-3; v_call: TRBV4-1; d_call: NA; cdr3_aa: CASSQVISGTRTDTQYF; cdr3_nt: TGCGCCAGCAGCCAAGTTATTAGCGGTACGCGCACAGATACGCAGTATTTT
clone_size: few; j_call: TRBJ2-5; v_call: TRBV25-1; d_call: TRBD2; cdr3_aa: CASSGRLAGVRETQYF; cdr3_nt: TGTGCCAGCAGCGGACGACTAGCGGGAGTTCGGGAGACCCAGTACTTC
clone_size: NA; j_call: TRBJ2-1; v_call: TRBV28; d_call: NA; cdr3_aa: CACHVRLGVNEQFF; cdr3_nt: TGTGCCTGCCACGTCCGTTTAGGGGTAAATGAGCAGTTCTTC
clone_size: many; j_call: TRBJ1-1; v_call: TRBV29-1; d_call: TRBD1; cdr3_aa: CSVGQGRNTEAFF; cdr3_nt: TGCAGCGTCGGACAGGGCCGGAACACTGAAGCTTTCTTT
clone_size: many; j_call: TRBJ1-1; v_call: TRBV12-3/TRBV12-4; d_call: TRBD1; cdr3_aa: CASSRDRVNTEAFF; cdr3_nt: TGTGCCAGCAGTCGGGACAGGGTGAACACTGAAGCTTTCTTT
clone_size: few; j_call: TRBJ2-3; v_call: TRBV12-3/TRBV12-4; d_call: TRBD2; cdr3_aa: CASSSRLAGGPTSQYF; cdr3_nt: TGTGCCAGCAGTTCAAGACTAGCGGGAGGGCCCACGTCCCAGTATTTT
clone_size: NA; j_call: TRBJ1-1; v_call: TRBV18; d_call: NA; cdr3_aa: CASTPAGMNTEAFF; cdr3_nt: TGTGCCAGCACACCCGCCGGCATGAACACTGAAGCTTTCTTT
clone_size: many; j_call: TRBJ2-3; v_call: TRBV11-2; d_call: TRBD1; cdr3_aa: CASSLNRGRTDTQYF; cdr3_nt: TGTGCCAGCAGCTTGAACAGGGGGCGTACAGATACGCAGTATTTT
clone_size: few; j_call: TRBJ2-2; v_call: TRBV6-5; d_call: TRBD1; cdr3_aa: CASSYSRGPTTGELFF; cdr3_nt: TGTGCCAGCAGTTACTCAAGGGGGCCCACCACCGGGGAGCTGTTTTTT
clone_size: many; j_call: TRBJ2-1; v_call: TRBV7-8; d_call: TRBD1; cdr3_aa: CASSWDRNNEQFF; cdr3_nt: TGTGCCAGCAGCTGGGACAGGAACAATGAGCAGTTCTTC
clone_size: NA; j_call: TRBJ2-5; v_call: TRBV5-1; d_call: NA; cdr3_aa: CASSPAGLSKTQYF; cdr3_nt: TGCGCCAGCAGCCCTGCTGGGCTCTCGAAGACCCAGTACTTC
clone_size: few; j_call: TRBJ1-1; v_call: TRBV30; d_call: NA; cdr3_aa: CAWSVLGGNTEAFF; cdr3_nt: TGTGCCTGGAGTGTACTGGGGGGAAACACTGAAGCTTTCTTT
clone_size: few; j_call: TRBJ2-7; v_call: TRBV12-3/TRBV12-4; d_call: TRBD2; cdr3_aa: CASSLIRTSRYEQYF; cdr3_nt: TGTGCCAGCAGTTTAATACGGACTAGCAGGTACGAGCAGTACTTC
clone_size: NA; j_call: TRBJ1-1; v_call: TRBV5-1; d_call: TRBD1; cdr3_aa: CASRAGTVNTEAFF; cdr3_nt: TGCGCCAGCAGAGCCGGGACAGTGAACACTGAAGCTTTCTTT
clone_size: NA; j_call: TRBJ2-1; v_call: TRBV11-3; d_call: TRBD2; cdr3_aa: CASSLDAGDEQFF; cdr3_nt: TGTGCCAGCAGCTTAGACGCGGGGGATGAGCAGTTCTTC
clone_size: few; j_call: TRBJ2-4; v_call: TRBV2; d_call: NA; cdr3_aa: CASSESQIAKNIQYF; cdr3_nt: TGTGCCAGCAGTGAGTCACAGATAGCCAAAAACATTCAGTACTTC
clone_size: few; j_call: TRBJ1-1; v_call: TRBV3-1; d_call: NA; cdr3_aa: CASSPGPENTEAFF; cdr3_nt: TGTGCCAGCAGCCCCGGACCGGAGAACACTGAAGCTTTCTTT
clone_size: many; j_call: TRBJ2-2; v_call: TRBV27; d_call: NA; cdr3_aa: CASSRLGASNTGELFF; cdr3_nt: TGTGCCAGCAGTCGCCTCGGGGCGTCGAACACCGGGGAGCTGTTTTTT
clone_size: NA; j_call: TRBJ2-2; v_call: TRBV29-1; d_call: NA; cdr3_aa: CSVPGRQNTGELFF; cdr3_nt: TGCAGCGTTCCAGGACGGCAGAACACCGGGGAGCTGTTTTTT
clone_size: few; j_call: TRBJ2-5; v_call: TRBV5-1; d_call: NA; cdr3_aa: CASSLAAGNWETQYF; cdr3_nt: TGCGCCAGCAGCTTGGCCGCGGGGAATTGGGAGACCCAGTACTTC
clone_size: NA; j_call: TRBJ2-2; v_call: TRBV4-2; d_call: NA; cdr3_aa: CASSQEWNTGELFF; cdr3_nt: TGTGCCAGCAGCCAAGAGTGGAACACCGGGGAGCTGTTTTTT
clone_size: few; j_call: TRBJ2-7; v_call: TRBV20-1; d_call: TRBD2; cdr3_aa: CSASGRASYEQYF; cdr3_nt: TGCAGTGCTAGCGGGAGGGCCTCCTACGAGCAGTACTTC
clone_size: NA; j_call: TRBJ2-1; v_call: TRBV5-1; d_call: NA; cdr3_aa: CASSLAVLKGRVYNEQFF; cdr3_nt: TGCGCCAGCAGCTTGGCCGTTCTCAAGGGCCGGGTTTACAATGAGCAGTTCTTC
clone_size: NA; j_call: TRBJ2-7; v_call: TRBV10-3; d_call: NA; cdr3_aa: CAIQSGYEQYF; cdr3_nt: TGTGCCATACAATCAGGGTACGAGCAGTACTTC
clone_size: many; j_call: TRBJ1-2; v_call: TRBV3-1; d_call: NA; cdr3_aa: CASSQDRGANYGYTF; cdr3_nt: TGTGCCAGCAGCCAAGATAGGGGAGCTAACTATGGCTACACCTTC
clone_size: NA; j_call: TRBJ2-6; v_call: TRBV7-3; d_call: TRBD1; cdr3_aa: CASSFYGTGRPSGANVLTF; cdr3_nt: TGTGCCAGCAGCTTTTACGGGACAGGGAGACCCTCTGGGGCCAACGTCCTGACTTTC
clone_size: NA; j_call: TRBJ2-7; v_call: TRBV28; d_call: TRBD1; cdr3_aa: CASTLPGQSYEQYF; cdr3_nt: TGTGCCAGCACGTTACCGGGACAGAGTTACGAGCAGTACTTC
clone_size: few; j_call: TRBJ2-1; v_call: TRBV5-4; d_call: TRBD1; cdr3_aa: CASSSFTGTGGGDEQFF; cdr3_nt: TGTGCCAGCAGCTCCTTTACCGGGACAGGGGGCGGGGATGAGCAGTTCTTC
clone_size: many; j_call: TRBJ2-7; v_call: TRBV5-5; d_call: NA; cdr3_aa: CASSFFRGEQYF; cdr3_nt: TGTGCCAGCAGCTTCTTCCGCGGCGAGCAGTACTTC
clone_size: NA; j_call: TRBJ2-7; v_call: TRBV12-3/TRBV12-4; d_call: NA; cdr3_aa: CASSLGHPSYEQYF; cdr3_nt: TGTGCCAGCAGTCTGGGACACCCCTCCTACGAGCAGTACTTC
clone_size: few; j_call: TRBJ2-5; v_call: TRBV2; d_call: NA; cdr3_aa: CATTDGVAETQYF; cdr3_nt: TGTGCCACCACAGACGGGGTTGCGGAGACCCAGTACTTC
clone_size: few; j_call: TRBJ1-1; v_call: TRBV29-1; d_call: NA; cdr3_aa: CSVRQMMNTEAFF; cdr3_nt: TGCAGCGTTCGACAGATGATGAACACTGAAGCTTTCTTT
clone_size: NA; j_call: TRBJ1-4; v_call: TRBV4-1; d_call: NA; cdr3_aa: CASSLRDFLASTNEKLFF; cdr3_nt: TGCGCCAGCAGCCTCCGGGACTTTCTCGCCTCAACTAATGAAAAACTGTTTTTT